This paragraph reports one TCR beta chain. Its antigen is undetermined. Only in-frame clones appear in the TCRdb table, and some are missing; sequencing was by immunoSEQ multiplex PCR. The top ten clones hold approximately 6.2% of a sample with 30,000 to 35,000 clones, around 88% of them seen once. The V segment lost 0 bases and the J segment 7 bases; nucleotides outside the gene matches: 7. This CDR3 is built from 16 residues. CDR1 is SGDLS, CDR2 YYNGEE, per germline. This sample is part of a study of T cell responses to AZD1222 COVID-19 vaccine. General study points: In a largely white British group with more females than males, clonal diversity was possibly underestimated. Among those given AZD1222, only 5 to 7 were seropositive at baseline. At 160-218 and 743-854, vaccine-associated CD4 TCRs were dominant, and they spanned spike.

The receptor was isolated from an adult in good health. J is TRBJ2-2 and V is TRBV9; TRBD1 agrees at 9 bases. The sequencing used peripheral blood, collected on day 0 of AZD1222 vaccination. The DNA for the CDR3 is TGTGCCAGCAGCGTAGTAGGGACAGGGAGAATCGGGGAGCTGTTTTTT. It translates to CASSVVGTGRIGELFF.